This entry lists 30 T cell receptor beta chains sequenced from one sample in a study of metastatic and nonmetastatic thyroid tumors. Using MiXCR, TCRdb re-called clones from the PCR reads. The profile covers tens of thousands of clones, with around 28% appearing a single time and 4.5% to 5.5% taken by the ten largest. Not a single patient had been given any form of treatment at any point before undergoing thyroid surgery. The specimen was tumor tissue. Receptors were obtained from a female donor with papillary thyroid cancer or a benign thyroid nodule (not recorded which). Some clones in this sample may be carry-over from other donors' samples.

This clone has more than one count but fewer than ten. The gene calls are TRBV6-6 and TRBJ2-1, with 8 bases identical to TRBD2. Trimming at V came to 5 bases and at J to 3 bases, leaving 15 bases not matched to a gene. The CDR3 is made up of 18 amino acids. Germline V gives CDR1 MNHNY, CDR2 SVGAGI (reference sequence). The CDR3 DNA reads TGTGCCAGCAGTCCCCTCGGGCGGCGACTAGCGTACTACAATGAGCAGTTCTTC. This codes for CASSPLGRRLAYYNEQFF.

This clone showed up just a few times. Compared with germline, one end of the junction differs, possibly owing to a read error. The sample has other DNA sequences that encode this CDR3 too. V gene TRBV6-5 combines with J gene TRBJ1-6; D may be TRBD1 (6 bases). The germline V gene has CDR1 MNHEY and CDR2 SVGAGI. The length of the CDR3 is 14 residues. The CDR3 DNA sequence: TGTGCAAGCAGTTACGGGGGGCTAGGGTCACCACTCCACTTT. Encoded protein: CASSYGGLGSPLHF.

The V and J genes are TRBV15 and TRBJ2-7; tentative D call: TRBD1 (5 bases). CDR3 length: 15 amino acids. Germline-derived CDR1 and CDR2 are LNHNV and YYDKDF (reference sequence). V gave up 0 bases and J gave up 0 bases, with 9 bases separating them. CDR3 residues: CATSRDQGSSYEQYF. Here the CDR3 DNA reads TGTGCCACCAGCAGAGATCAGGGCAGCTCCTACGAGCAGTACTTC. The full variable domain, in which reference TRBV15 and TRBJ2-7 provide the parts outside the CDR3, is DAMVIQNPRYQVTQFGKPVTLSCSQTLNHNVMYWYQQKSSQAPKLLFHYYDKDFNNEADTPDNFQSRRPNTSFCFLDIRSPGLGDTAMYLCATSRDQGSSYEQYFGPGTRLTVT.

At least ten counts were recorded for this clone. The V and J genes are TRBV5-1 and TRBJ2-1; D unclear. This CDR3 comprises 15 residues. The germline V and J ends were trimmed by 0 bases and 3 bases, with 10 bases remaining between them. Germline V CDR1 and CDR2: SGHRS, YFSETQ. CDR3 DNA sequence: TGCGCCAGCAGCTTGGCCGAGGCAGGCTACAATGAGCAGTTCTTC. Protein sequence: CASSLAEAGYNEQFF.

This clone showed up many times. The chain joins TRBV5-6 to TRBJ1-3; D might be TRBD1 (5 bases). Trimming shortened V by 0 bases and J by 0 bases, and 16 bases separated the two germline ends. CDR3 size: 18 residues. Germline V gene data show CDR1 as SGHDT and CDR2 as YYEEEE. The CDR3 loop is CASSLGPRRGGSGNTIYF. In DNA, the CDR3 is TGTGCCAGCAGCTTGGGGCCGCGTCGGGGCGGCTCTGGAAACACCATATATTTT.

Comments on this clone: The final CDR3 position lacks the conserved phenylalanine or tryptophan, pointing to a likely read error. CDR3 protein: CVSSQDRVYGYTI. The CDR3 DNA follows: TGTGTCAGCAGCCAAGACAGGGTGTATGGCTACACCATC. The J gene is TRBJ1-2, the V gene TRBV3-1; 7 nucleotides line up with TRBD1. CDR1 and CDR2 from the germline V gene are LGHDT and YNNKEL (reference sequence). CDR3 length: 13 residues.

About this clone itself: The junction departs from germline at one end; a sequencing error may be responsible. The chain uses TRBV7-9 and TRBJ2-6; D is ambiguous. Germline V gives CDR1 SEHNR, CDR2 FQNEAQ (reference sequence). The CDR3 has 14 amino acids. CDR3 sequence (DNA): TGTGCCAGCAGCTTATTGGTTGCGGCCAACGTCCTTACTTTC. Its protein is CASSLLVAANVLTF.

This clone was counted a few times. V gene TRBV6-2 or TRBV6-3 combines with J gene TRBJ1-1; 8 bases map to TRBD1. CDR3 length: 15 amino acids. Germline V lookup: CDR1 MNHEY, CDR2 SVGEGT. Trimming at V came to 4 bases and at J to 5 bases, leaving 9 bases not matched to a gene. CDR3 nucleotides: TGTGCCAGCAGTTTTCCCGGACAGGGTAAAACTGAAGCTTTCTTT. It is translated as CASSFPGQGKTEAFF.

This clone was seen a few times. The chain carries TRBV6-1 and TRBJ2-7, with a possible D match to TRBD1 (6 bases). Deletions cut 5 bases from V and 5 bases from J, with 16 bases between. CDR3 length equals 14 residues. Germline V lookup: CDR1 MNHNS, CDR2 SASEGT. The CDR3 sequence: CASSPQGLWDEQYV. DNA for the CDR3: TGTGCCAGCAGTCCTCAGGGGCTATGGGACGAGCAGTACGTC.

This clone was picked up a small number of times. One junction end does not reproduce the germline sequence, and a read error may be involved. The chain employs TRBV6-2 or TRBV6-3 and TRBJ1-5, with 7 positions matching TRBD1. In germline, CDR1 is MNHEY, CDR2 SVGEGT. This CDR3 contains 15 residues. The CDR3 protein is CASSYSVGQSLAHHF. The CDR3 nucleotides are TGTGCCAGCAGTTACTCTGTGGGACAGTCCCTGGCCCATCATTTT.

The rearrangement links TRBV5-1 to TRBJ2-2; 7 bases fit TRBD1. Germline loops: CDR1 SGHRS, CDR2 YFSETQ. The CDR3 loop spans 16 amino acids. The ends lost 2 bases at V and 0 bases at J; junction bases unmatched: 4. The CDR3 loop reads CASSFRTGSNTGELFF. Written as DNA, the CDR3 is TGCGCCAGCAGCTTTAGGACAGGATCGAACACCGGGGAGCTGTTTTTT.

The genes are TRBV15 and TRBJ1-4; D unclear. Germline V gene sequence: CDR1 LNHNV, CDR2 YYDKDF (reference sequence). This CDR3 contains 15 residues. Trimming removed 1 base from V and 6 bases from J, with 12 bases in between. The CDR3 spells CATSRVIRDDEKLFF. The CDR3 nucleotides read TGTGCCACCAGCAGAGTAATCCGCGATGATGAAAAACTGTTTTTT.

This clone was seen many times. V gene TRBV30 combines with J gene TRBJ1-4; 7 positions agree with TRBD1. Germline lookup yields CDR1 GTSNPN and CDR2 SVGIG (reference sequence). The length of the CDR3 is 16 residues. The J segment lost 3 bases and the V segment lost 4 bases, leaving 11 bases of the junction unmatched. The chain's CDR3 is CAWKKPGGQPNEKLFF. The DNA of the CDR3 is TGTGCCTGGAAGAAGCCAGGGGGGCAGCCTAATGAAAAACTGTTTTTT.

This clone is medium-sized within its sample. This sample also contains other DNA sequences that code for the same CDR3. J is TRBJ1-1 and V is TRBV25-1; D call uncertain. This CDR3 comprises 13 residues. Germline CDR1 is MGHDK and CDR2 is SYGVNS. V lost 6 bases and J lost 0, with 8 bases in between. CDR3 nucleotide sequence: TGTGCCAGCAGCAACATGATGAACACTGAAGCTTTCTTT. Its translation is CASSNMMNTEAFF.

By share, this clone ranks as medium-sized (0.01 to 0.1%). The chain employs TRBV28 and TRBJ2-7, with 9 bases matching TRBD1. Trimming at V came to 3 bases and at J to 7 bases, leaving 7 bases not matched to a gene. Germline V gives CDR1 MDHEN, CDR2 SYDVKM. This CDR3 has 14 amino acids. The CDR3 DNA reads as TGTGCCAGCAGTTTGGTGCCGGACAGGGGAGAGCAGTACTTC. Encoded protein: CASSLVPDRGEQYF.

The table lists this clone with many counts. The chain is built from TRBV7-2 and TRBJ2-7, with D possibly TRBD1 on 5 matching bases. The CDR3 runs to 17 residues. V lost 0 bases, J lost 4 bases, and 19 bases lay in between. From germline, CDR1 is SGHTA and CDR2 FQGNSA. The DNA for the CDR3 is TGTGCCAGCAGCTTAGCGGAATCAGGCCCCGCAGGGTACGAGCAGTACTTC. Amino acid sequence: CASSLAESGPAGYEQYF. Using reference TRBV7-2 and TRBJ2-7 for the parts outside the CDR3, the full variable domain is GAGVSQSPSNKVTEKGKDVELRCDPISGHTALYWYRQSLGQGLEFLIYFQGNSAPDKSGLPSDRFSAERTGGSVSTLTIQRTQQEDSAVYLCASSLAESGPAGYEQYFGPGTRLTVT.

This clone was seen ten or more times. Here the CDR3 reads CASAEVGQVTDTQYF. DNA for the CDR3: TGTGCCAGCGCAGAGGTGGGACAGGTAACAGATACGCAGTATTTT. The gene calls are TRBV7-2 and TRBJ2-3; 8 nucleotides line up with TRBD1. The J segment lost 3 bases and the V segment lost 8 bases, leaving 10 bases of the junction unmatched. The V gene's germline CDR1 is SGHTA and CDR2 FQGNSA. The CDR3 is 15 amino acids.

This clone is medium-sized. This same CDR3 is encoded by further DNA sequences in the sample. The CDR3 DNA reads TGTGCCAGCAGCCAAGACCGTTACGAGCAGTACTTC. It yields the protein CASSQDRYEQYF. The chain is built from TRBV3-1 and TRBJ2-7; D remains unclear. CDR1 is LGHDT and CDR2 is YNNKEL in the germline V gene (reference sequence). The length of the CDR3 is 12 residues. V gave up 0 bases and J gave up 4 bases, with 4 bases separating them.

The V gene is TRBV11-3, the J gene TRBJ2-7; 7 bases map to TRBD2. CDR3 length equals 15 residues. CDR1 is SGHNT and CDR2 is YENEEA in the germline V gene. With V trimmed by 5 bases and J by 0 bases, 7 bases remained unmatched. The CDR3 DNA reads TGTGCCAGCAGCCGAGACCCGGGAGGCTCCTACGAGCAGTACTTC. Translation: CASSRDPGGSYEQYF.

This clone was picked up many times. CDR3 nucleotide sequence: TGCAGTGCTAGAGGAGAGCGGGGGGCCGGGAGGGCCAACGTCCTGACTTTC. Translated: CSARGERGAGRANVLTF. This chain connects TRBV20-1 to TRBJ2-6, with 9 nucleotides matching TRBD2. The J segment lost 5 bases and the V segment lost 1 base, leaving 9 bases of the junction unmatched. This CDR3 region has 17 residues. Germline V lookup: CDR1 DFQATT, CDR2 SNEGSKA (reference sequence).

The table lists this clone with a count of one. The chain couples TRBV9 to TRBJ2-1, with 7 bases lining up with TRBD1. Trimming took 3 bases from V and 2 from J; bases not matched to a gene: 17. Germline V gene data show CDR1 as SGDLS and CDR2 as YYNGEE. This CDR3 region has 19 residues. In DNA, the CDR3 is TGTGCCAGCAGCGCCGCCACGTCCCGGGACAGAGGAACCTACAATGAGCAGTTCTTC. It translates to CASSAATSRDRGTYNEQFF.

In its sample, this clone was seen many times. The CDR3 reads CASSSLTGYNEQFF. In DNA form, the CDR3 reads TGTGCCAGCAGTTCCCTGACAGGTTACAATGAGCAGTTCTTC. The rearrangement joins TRBV6-1 to TRBJ2-1; a weak D match, TRBD1 (6 bases). The CDR3 spans 14 residues. The ends were cut back, 5 bases at V and 4 bases at J, with 12 bases in the middle. Germline V lookup: CDR1 MNHNS, CDR2 SASEGT.

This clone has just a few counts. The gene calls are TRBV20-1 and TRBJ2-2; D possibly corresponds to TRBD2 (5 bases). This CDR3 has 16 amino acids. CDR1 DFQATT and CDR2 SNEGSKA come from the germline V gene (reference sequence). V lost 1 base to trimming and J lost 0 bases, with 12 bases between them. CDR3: CSARGRQTTNTGELFF. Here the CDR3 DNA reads TGCAGTGCTAGAGGGAGGCAAACTACGAACACCGGGGAGCTGTTTTTT.

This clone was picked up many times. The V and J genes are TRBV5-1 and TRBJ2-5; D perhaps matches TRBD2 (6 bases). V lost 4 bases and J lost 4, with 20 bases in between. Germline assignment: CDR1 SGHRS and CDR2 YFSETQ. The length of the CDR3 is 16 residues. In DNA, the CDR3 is TGCGCCAGCAGCCCCCGTATGTCGGGAGCAGGAGAGACCCAGTACTTC. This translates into CASSPRMSGAGETQYF.

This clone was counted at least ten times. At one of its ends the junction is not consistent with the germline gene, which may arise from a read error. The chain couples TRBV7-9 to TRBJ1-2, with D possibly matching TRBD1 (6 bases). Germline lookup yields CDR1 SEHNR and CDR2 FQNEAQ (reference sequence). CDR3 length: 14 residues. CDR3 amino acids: CASSVAGQSYGYTF. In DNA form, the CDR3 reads TGTGCCAGCAGCGTAGCGGGACAAAGCTATGGCTACACCTTC. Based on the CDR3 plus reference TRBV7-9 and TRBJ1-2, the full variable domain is DTGVSQNPRHKITKRGQNVTFRCDPISEHNRLYWYRQTLGQGPEFLTYFQNEAQLEKSRLLSDRFSAERPKGSFSTLEIQRTEQGDSAMYLCASSVAGQSYGYTFGSGTRLTVV.

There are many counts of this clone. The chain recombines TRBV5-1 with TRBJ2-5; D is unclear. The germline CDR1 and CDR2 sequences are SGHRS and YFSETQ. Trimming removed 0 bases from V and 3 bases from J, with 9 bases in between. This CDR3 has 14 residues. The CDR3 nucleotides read TGCGCCAGCAGCTTGGGGAATGGGGAAGAGACCCAGTACTTC. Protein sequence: CASSLGNGEETQYF.

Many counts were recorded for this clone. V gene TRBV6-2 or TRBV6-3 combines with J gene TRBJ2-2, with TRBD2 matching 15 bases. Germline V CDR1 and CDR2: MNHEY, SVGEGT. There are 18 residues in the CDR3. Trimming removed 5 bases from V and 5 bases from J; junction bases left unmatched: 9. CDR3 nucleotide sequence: TGTGCCAGCAGTACCCGGACTAGCGGGGGGGAGAGAACCGGGGAGCTGTTTTTT. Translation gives CASSTRTSGGERTGELFF.

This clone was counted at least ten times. CDR3: CASSSSSGGGYNEQFF. CDR3 coding DNA: TGCGCCAGCAGCTCATCTAGCGGGGGCGGCTACAATGAGCAGTTCTTC. The V gene is TRBV5-1, the J gene TRBJ2-1, with 10 bases that match TRBD2. CDR1 and CDR2 (germline): SGHRS, YFSETQ. Losses at the gene ends were 3 bases for V and 3 bases for J; bases not matched to a gene: 6. The CDR3 is 16 amino acids.

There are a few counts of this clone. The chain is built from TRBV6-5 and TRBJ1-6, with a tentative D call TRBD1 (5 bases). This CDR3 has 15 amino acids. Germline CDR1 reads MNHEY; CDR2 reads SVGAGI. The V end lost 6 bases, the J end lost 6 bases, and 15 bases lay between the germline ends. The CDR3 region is CASSLVGVINSPLHF. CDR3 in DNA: TGTGCCAGCAGCTTAGTGGGGGTAATTAATTCACCCCTCCACTTT.

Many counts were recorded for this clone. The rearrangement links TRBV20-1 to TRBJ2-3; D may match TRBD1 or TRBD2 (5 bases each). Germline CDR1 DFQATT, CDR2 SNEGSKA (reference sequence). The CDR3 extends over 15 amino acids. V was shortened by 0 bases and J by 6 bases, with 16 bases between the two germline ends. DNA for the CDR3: TGCAGTGCTAGAGATGGCGGGTGGGGGTCGGATACGCAGTATTTT. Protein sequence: CSARDGGWGSDTQYF.